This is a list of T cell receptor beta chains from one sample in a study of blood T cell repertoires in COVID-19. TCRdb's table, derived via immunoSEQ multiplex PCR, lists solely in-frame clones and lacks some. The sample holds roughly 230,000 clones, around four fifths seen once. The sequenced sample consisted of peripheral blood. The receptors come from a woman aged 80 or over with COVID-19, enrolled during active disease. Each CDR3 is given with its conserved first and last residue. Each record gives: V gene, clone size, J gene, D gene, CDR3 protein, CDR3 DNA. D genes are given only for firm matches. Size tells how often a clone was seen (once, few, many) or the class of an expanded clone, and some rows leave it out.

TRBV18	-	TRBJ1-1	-	CASSLSTDPNTEAFF	TGTGCCAGCTCACTTTCGACAGACCCGAACACTGAAGCTTTCTTT
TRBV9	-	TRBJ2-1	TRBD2	CASSLGAAGGQNEQFF	TGTGCCAGCAGCCTCGGAGCTGCGGGGGGGCAGAATGAGCAGTTCTTC
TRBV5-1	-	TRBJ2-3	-	CASSFGGISADTQYF	TGCGCCAGCAGCTTCGGGGGTATTAGCGCAGATACGCAGTATTTT
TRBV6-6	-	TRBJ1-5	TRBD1	CASSYGQGGNQPQHF	TGTGCCAGCAGTTATGGACAGGGGGGCAATCAGCCCCAGCATTTT
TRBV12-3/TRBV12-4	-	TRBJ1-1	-	CASSLRPRGAFF	TGTGCCAGCAGTTTAAGGCCTCGGGGTGCTTTCTTT
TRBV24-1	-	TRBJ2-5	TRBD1	CATGDLTGGLETQYF	TGTGCCACCGGAGACCTCACAGGGGGATTAGAGACCCAGTACTTC
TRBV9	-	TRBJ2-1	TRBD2	CASSVVASGGSHNEQFF	TGTGCCAGCAGCGTAGTGGCTAGCGGGGGGAGTCACAATGAGCAGTTCTTC
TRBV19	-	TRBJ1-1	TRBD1	CASSITSGTANTEAFF	TGTGCCAGTAGTATAACGTCAGGGACAGCGAACACTGAAGCTTTCTTT
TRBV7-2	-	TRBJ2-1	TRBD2	CASSLATSGGASEQFF	TGTGCCAGCAGCTTAGCTACTAGCGGGGGGGCCAGTGAGCAGTTCTTC
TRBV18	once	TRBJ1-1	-	CASSPREANTEAFF	TGTGCCAGCTCACCGAGGGAGGCGAACACTGAAGCTTTCTTT
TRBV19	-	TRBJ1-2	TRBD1	CASSSRQGGFYGYTF	TGTGCCAGTAGTTCTCGACAGGGAGGTTTCTATGGCTACACCTTC
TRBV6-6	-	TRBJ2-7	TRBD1	CASSRDRGSYEQYF	TGTGCCAGCAGTCGGGACAGGGGCTCCTACGAGCAGTACTTC
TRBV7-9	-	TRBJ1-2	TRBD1	CASSLLDREDYGYTF	TGTGCCAGCAGCTTATTAGACAGGGAGGACTATGGCTACACCTTC
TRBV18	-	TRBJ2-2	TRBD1	CASSLQGETGELFF	TGTGCCAGCTCACTTCAGGGGGAGACCGGGGAGCTGTTTTTT
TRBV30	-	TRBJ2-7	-	CAWAGRGGAEGEQYF	TGTGCCTGGGCCGGTCGAGGGGGGGCTGAGGGCGAGCAGTACTTC
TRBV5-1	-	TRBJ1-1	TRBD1	CASSPGTDRNTEAFF	TGCGCCAGCAGCCCTGGGACAGATAGGAACACTGAAGCTTTCTTT
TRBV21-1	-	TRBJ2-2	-	CASMGAGGGGELFF	TGTGCCAGCATGGGGGCAGGGGGCGGCGGGGAGCTGTTTTTT
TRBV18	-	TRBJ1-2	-	CASSPPVPYGYTF	TGTGCCAGCTCACCTCCGGTGCCCTATGGCTACACCTTC
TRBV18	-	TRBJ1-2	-	CASSPDRQYGYTF	TGTGCCAGCTCACCAGATAGACAGTATGGCTACACCTTC
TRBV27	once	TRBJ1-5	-	CASSLKTGLNQPQHF	TGTGCCAGCAGTTTAAAGACAGGTTTAAATCAGCCCCAGCATTTT
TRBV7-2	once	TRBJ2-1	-	CASSPGRLLYNEQFF	TGTGCCAGCAGCCCTGGGAGACTTCTGTACAATGAGCAGTTCTTC
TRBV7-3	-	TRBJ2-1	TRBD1	CASSQGTGRNEQFF	TGTGCCAGCAGTCAGGGGACAGGGAGGAATGAGCAGTTCTTC
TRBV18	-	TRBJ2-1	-	CASSPPSGQLDEQFF	TGTGCCAGCTCACCACCTTCGGGACAACTCGATGAGCAGTTCTTC
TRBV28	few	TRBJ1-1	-	CATADSMNTEAFF	TGTGCCACCGCCGACAGCATGAACACTGAAGCTTTCTTT
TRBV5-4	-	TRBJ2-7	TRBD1	CASSPTGGSYEQYF	TGTGCCAGCAGCCCCACAGGGGGGTCCTACGAGCAGTACTTC
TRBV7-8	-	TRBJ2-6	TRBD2	CASSLARVLAGGSGANVLTF	TGTGCCAGCAGCTTAGCGCGTGTACTAGCGGGGGGTTCTGGGGCCAACGTCCTGACTTTC
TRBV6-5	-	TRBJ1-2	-	CASYSAGASNYGYTF	TGTGCCAGCTATAGCGCGGGGGCCTCCAACTATGGCTACACCTTC
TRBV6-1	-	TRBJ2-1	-	CASSEGGQYNEQFF	TGTGCCAGCAGTGAAGGGGGGCAGTACAATGAGCAGTTCTTC
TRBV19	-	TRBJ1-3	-	CASTLGAGNTIYF	TGTGCCAGTACCCTAGGGGCTGGAAACACCATATATTTT
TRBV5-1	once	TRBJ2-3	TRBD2	CASSPGLAENFLYTQYF	TGCGCCAGCAGCCCAGGACTAGCGGAAAACTTTCTCTATACGCAGTATTTT
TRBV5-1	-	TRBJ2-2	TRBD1	CASSHTGADGELFF	TGCGCCAGCAGCCACACAGGGGCTGACGGGGAGCTGTTTTTT
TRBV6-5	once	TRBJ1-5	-	CASSSGGRGSNQPQHF	TGTGCCAGCAGTTCCGGGGGGAGGGGTAGCAATCAGCCCCAGCATTTT
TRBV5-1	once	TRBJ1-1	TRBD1	CASSLGGGMNTEAFF	TGCGCCAGCAGCTTGGGAGGGGGCATGAACACTGAAGCTTTCTTT
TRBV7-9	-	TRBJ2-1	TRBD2	CASSLASGGPGEQFF	TGTGCCAGCAGCTTAGCCAGCGGGGGGCCGGGTGAGCAGTTCTTC
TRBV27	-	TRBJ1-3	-	CASSLRGPLVDTIYF	TGTGCCAGCAGTCTACGAGGGCCCCTCGTAGACACCATATATTTT
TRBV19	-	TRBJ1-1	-	CASISVTEAFF	TGTGCCAGTATTAGTGTCACTGAAGCTTTCTTT
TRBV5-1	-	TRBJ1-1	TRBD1	CASRYGGTGTGNTEAFF	TGCGCCAGCAGATATGGGGGTACCGGGACAGGGAACACTGAAGCTTTCTTT
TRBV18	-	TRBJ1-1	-	CASSATALNTEAFF	TGTGCCAGCTCAGCGACAGCGCTAAACACTGAAGCTTTCTTT